This T cell receptor beta chain was observed in a study of OX40 agonist ivuxolimab in advanced cancers. Method: immunoSEQ multiplex PCR; TCRdb's copy keeps in-frame clones and lacks some. This sample has about 26,000 clones, with 83% found just once. CDR1 SGDLS and CDR2 YYNGEE come from the germline V gene. V was shortened by 4 bases and J by 10 bases, with 24 bases between the two germline ends. This CDR3 comprises 17 residues. The sequence derives from an adult with an advanced solid tumor such as melanoma, head and neck, liver or kidney cancer. The chain couples TRBV9 to TRBJ1-6; D gene uncertain. This specimen was CD4+ or CD8+ T cells sorted from blood, taken in a trial of the OX40 agonist ivuxolimab. In nucleotides, the CDR3 is TGTGCCAGCAGCCCCCCCGGGAGCAGGCTGTCCCACTCACCCCTCCACTTT. It specifies CASSPPGSRLSHSPLHF. The whole variable domain, filled in from reference TRBV9 and TRBJ1-6, reads DSGVTQTPKHLITATGQRVTLRCSPRSGDLSVYWYQQSLDQGLQFLIQYYNGEERAKGNILERFSAQQFPDLHSELNLSSLELGDSALYFCASSPPGSRLSHSPLHFGNGTRLTVT.